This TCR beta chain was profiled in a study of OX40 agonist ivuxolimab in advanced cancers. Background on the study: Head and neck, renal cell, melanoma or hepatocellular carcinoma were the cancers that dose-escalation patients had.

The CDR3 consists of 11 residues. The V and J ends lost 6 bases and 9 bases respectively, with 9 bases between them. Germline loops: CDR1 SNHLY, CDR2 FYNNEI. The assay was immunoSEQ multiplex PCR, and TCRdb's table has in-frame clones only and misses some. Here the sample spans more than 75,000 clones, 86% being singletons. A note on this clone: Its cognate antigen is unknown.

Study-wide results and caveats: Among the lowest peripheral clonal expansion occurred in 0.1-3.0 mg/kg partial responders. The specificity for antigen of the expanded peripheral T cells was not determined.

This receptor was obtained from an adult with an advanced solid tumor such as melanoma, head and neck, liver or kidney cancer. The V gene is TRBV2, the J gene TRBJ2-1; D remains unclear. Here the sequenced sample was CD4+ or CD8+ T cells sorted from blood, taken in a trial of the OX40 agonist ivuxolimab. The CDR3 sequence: CASSMVVEQFF. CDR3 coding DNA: TGTGCCAGCAGCATGGTTGTTGAGCAGTTCTTC.